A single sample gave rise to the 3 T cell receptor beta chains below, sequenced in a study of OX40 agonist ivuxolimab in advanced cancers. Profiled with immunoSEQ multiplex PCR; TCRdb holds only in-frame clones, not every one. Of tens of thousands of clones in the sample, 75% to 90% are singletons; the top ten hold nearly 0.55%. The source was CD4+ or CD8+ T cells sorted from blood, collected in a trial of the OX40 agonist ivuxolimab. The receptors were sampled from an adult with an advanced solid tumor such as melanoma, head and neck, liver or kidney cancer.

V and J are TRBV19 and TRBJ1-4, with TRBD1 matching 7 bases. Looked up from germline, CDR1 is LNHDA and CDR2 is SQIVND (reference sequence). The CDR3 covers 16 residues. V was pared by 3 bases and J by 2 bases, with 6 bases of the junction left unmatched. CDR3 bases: TGTGCCAGTAGTATCACAGGGGATCGGACTAATGAAAAACTGTTTTTT. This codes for CASSITGDRTNEKLFF. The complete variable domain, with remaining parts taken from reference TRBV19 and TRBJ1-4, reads DGGITQSPKYLFRKEGQNVTLSCEQNLNHDAMYWYRQDPGQGLRLIYYSQIVNDFQKGDIAEGYSVSREKKESFPLTVTSAQKNPTAFYLCASSITGDRTNEKLFFGSGTQLSVL.

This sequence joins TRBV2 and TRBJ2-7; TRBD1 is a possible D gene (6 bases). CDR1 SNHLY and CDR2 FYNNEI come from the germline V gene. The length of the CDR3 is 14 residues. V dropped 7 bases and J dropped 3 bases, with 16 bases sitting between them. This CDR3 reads CASKKQGADYEQYF. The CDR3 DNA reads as TGTGCCAGCAAAAAACAGGGTGCTGACTACGAGCAGTACTTC.

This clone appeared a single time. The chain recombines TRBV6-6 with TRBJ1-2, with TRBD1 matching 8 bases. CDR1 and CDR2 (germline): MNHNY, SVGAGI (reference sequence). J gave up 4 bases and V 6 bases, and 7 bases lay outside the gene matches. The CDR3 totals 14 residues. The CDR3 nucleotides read TGTGCCAGCAGCCATGACAGGGGTACCTATGGCTACACCTTC. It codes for CASSHDRGTYGYTF.